This entry is about one T cell receptor beta chain. No antigen is known for it. Within one base of it there is no much larger clone, and no base qualities were kept. CD8 naive samples consisted of CD45RO-negative cells that were positively selected for CCR7, yielding a CD45RA+CCR7+ population without TemRA cells. The donors were healthy, HIV-negative adults who had no recently reported acute infections or vaccinations. Every donor was a Caucasian adult living in Nashville, Tennessee, USA. After blood collection by leukapheresis, PBMCs were isolated using Ficoll-Histopaque density gradient centrifugation and then cryopreserved in the vapor phase of liquid nitrogen. Analytical flow cytometry was used to check the purity and quantity of each magnetically sorted T cell population. From each sorted fraction, genomic DNA was isolated and quantified by UV absorbance on a Nanodrop 2000c. As encoded in the germline V gene, CDR1 is SGHDT while CDR2 is YYEEEE. Deletion took 0 bases off V and 6 bases off J, with a span of 12 bases between the germline ends. The CDR3, from cysteine to phenylalanine, totals 14 residues. Only CDR3 DNA is held: 42 bases, read in frame from base 1.

This specimen comes from a study of shared clonotypes between healthy human individuals (dated by TCRdb to the early 2020s). For the wider study: A few men and a couple of women, aged 18 to 49 years, made up the cohort. For each donor, three plates each were used for CD4 naive and CD4 memory, two plates were used for CD8 naive, and one plate was used for CD8 memory. To estimate repertoire size and how much clonotype sharing occurs between individuals, the study deeply sequenced the blood TCR repertoires of five healthy adults. To increase sequencing depth and limit assay-specific biases, different laboratories used diverse techniques to prepare libraries and sequence TCR repertoires. Between about 0.85 and 9.5 billion PBMCs per donor were obtained by leukapheresis. The paper's findings and limits, for the study overall: Incomplete sequencing was indicated by rarefaction of sorted-subset datasets, despite the large sequencing depth. Because the study included only a small number of donors, the genetic and exposure-history diversity represented was limited. Sampling was restricted to blood, and TCR repertoires in tissues likely differ from the TCR repertoires found in blood. Compared with non-shared clonotypes, the clonotypes found in all four sorted-subset donors had higher generation probabilities. Estimated clonotype richness was generally larger for naive than for memory subsets. Pairwise subsampling indicated that sequencing depth was expected to affect the degree of clonotype sharing among donors. Sharing across a handful of donors was observed for around 4.8% of naive CD4, 3% to 3.5% of naive CD8, roughly 2.3% of memory CD4, and roughly 0.4% of memory CD8 clonotypes.

Using the deep immunoSEQ assay, multiplex PCR amplified TCR CDR3 regions from genomic DNA. Extracted genomic DNA from each cell subset was distributed evenly across all wells of several immunoSEQ 96-well plates, and each plate was treated as a replicate. For sorted subsets, 200 to 250 ng of genomic DNA, equivalent to around 31,000 T cell genomes, went into each replicate PCR. Purified libraries were quantified with a Qubit 3.0 fluorometer, sized on a Bioanalyzer 2100, and re-quantified with the KAPA Library Quantification kit. Every immunoSEQ 96-well plate was sequenced on a separate single-read 150-cycle Illumina NextSeq 550 flow cell. Turning to the authors' computational methods: The immunoSEQ output contained only junctional sequences without quality scores, so filtering could not match that applied to full-length reads. To assign V/J genes and CDR3, sequences were annotated against IMGT germline references using PyIR, a Python wrapper for IgBLAST v1.9. Reads with weak V/J assignments (E-value above 1e-6), missing CDR3, stop codons, out-of-frame junctions, or ambiguous translated residues were removed. V3J clonotypes were defined as sequences sharing an identical inferred V gene, J gene, and CDR3 amino acid sequence. Percentage overlap between repertoires was calculated by dividing the number of shared unique clonotypes by the size of the smaller repertoire. RTK rarefaction, the Chao1 estimator, and Recon v2.1 estimates of unobserved clonotypes were used to assess repertoire richness. For all TCRbeta clonotypes obtained by the gDNA method from several donors, generation probabilities were computed with OLGA. Held by TCRdb, this immuneACCESS table contains in-frame sequences only and omits some clones. Under half of the omission traces to an unresolved V gene where checked; the cause of the rest is unknown. From that table come the V and J calls and clone size; the DNA was used to work out D and trimming. Within this sample are approximately 2,200,000 clones, with under 95% of them counted one time only. The ten most abundant clones make up 1.7% of the sample.

The sequence came from a man between 18 and 35 years old in good health. Some clones in this sample may be carry-over from other donors' samples. This chain joins TRBV5-6 to TRBJ1-1; the D gene is possibly TRBD1, with 6 bases matching. Sequences were obtained from naive CD8+ T cells from PBMCs. The intended sense of this specimen's cell subset or site label: CD45RA+CCR7+. The encoded CDR3 is CASSLGVYRAEAFF. The nucleotide sequence is TGTGCCAGCAGCTTGGGGGTCTACAGGGCTGAAGCTTTCTTT.